This paragraph covers one TCR beta chain sequence. The germline CDR1 and CDR2 sequences are SNHLY and FYNNEI. With 6 bases clipped from V and 5 bases from J, the junction kept 12 bases outside the gene matches. The CDR3 is 15 residues long. Survey level was the resolution at which the v3.0 immunoSEQ assay ran. Libraries were prepared by immunoSEQ multiplex PCR; TCRdb keeps only in-frame clonotypes and omits some of them. The sample holds some 36,000 clones, roughly 81% seen once. These data come from a study of long-term antiretroviral therapy in people with HIV. On the study more broadly: Earliest sampling preceded the 2015 immediate-ART recommendation by about a decade.

V and J are TRBV2 and TRBJ1-2; 7 bases line up with TRBD1. The sequence was obtained from a woman aged 25 to 45 with HIV. The material was unsorted PBMCs, obtained 2.8 years before starting antiretroviral therapy. The CDR3 coding sequence is TGTGCCAGCAGAAACCCTGGGACAGAACCTTATGGCTACACCTTC. This sequence encodes CASRNPGTEPYGYTF.